The entry that follows covers one TCR beta chain sequence. CD8+ and CD4+ T cells from blood underwent TCR beta sequencing. This record comes from a study of CD8 T cells in Susac syndrome. The V gene lost 0 bases and the J gene lost 2 bases, with 13 bases spanning the gap. CDR3 length equals 16 residues. The germline V gene has CDR1 DFQATT and CDR2 SNEGSKA (reference sequence). RNA in amounts of roughly 0.5 to 1 ug was reverse transcribed with random hexamers. In TCRdb, the immunoSEQ multiplex PCR reads were re-called with MiXCR into one record per CDR3 protein. Of under 250,000 distinct CDR3 sequences in the sample, roughly 95% were seen once.

This TCR came from a human donor with multiple sclerosis. Material for sequencing was CD4+ T cells from PBMCs. The chain is built from TRBV20-1 and TRBJ2-2, with a tentative D call TRBD1 (6 bases). The CDR3 loop reads CSARDLGQPNTGELFF. The CDR3 nucleotides read TGCAGTGCTAGAGATCTCGGACAGCCAAACACCGGGGAGCTGTTTTTT.